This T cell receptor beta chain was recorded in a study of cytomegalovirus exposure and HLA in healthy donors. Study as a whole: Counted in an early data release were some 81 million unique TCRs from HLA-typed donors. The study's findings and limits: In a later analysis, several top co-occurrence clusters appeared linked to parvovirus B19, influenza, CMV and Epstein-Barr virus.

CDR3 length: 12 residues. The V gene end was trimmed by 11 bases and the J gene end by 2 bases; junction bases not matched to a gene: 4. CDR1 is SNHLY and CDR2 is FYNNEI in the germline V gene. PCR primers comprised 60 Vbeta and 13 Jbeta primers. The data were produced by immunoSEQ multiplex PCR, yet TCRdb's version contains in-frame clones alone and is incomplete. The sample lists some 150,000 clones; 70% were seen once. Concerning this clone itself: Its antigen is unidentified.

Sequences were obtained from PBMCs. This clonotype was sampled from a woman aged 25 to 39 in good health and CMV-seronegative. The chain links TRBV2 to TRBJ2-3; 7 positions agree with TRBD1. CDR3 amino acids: CAGTGDTDTQYF. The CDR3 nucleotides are TGTGCCGGAACAGGGGACACAGATACGCAGTATTTT.